These 17 T cell receptor beta chains were sequenced from one sample in a study of blood T cell repertoires in COVID-19. The data were produced by immunoSEQ multiplex PCR, yet TCRdb's version contains in-frame clones alone and is incomplete. Here the sample spans tens of thousands of clones, roughly 84% being singletons. The sequencing input was peripheral blood. Receptors originate from a man aged 45 to 65 with acute or convalescent COVID-19.

The chain recombines TRBV11-2 with TRBJ2-4, with a weak D call TRBD2 (7 bases). Germline assignment: CDR1 SGHAT and CDR2 FQNNGV. The CDR3 totals 17 residues. V lost 5 bases and J lost 9, with 26 bases in between. The DNA of the CDR3 is TGTGCCAGCAGCGGACGAGGGGGGGACCCCTCAAGGGGCATTCAGTACTTC. This encodes CASSGRGGDPSRGIQYF.

This clone was seen a handful of times. J is TRBJ1-3 and V is TRBV7-9; 9 bases are a match to TRBD1. In germline, CDR1 is SEHNR, CDR2 FQNEAQ (reference sequence). Germline trimming cut 5 bases from V and 4 bases from J; bases unmatched to any gene: 6. This CDR3 is 15 amino acids long. CDR3 residues: CASSPRTGVGNTIYF. CDR3 nucleotide sequence: TGTGCCAGCAGCCCAAGGACAGGGGTCGGAAACACCATATATTTT.

CDR3 amino acids: CASSPGANIGYTF. The DNA for the CDR3 is TGTGCCAGCTCACCGGGGGCCAATATAGGCTACACCTTC. J is TRBJ1-2 and V is TRBV18; tentatively, D is TRBD1 (6 bases). Trimming took off 3 bases at V and 8 bases at J, with 13 bases between the two ends. Germline V gives CDR1 KGHSH, CDR2 LQKENI. CDR3 length: 13 amino acids.

The chain has TRBV5-1 and TRBJ2-3, with D maybe TRBD1 (6 bases). Trimming took 3 bases from V and 0 from J, leaving 14 bases between them. CDR3 length: 16 residues. Germline lookup yields CDR1 SGHRS and CDR2 YFSETQ. Written as DNA, the CDR3 is TGCGCCAGCAGCTCGACGCCGGGACAAAGCACAGATACGCAGTATTTT. The encoded protein is CASSSTPGQSTDTQYF.

The chain links TRBV5-1 to TRBJ1-5; possible D gene TRBD1, 6 bases. Germline CDR1 SGHRS, CDR2 YFSETQ. The germline V and J ends were trimmed by 2 bases and 4 bases, with 13 bases remaining between them. The CDR3 is 15 residues long. In nucleotides, the CDR3 is TGCGCCAGCAGCTTAGCAGGGGCGGCTAATCAGCCCCAGCATTTT. Translating it yields CASSLAGAANQPQHF.

The chain uses TRBV5-1 and TRBJ2-7; the D gene is possibly TRBD1 (6 bases). This CDR3 comprises 15 residues. The ends were cut back, 0 bases at V and 2 bases at J, with 12 bases in the middle. Germline values: CDR1 SGHRS, CDR2 YFSETQ. The CDR3 loop reads CASSLDPGAPYEQYF. The CDR3 region has the DNA TGCGCCAGCAGCTTGGACCCAGGGGCCCCCTACGAGCAGTACTTC.

The rearrangement joins TRBV7-2 to TRBJ1-1; D is unresolved. Per the germline V gene, CDR1 is SGHTA and CDR2 is FQGNSA. V was clipped by 3 bases and J by 4 bases, with 12 bases between them. CDR3 size: 14 residues. The CDR3 loop is CASSFEGTVTEAFF. The CDR3 coding sequence is TGTGCCAGCAGCTTTGAGGGTACGGTCACTGAAGCTTTCTTT.

This chain connects TRBV10-3 to TRBJ2-1, with 10 positions matching TRBD2. V was pared by 8 bases and J by 6 bases, with 13 bases of the junction left unmatched. The germline gives CDR1 ENHRY, CDR2 SYGVKD. The CDR3 length is 16 residues. The CDR3 loop is CAIEASGGAGGNEQFF. In DNA form, the CDR3 reads TGTGCCATCGAGGCCAGCGGGGGGGCCGGGGGCAATGAGCAGTTCTTC.

V and J are TRBV4-2 and TRBJ2-3, with 11 bases matching TRBD1. In germline, CDR1 is LGHNA, CDR2 YNFKEQ. The junction had 3 bases not matched to a gene; V was cut back by 1 base and J by 0 bases. This CDR3 is built from 17 residues. CDR3 region: CASSQGGTGGSTDTQYF. CDR3 bases: TGTGCCAGCAGCCAAGGAGGGACAGGGGGTAGCACAGATACGCAGTATTTT.

V gene TRBV7-2 combines with J gene TRBJ2-7; 8 bases align to TRBD1. CDR3 length: 15 amino acids. The V and J ends lost 6 bases and 6 bases, in that order; junction bases with no gene match: 13. Germline CDR1 and CDR2: SGHTA and FQGNSA. CDR3 DNA: TGTGCCAGCAGTCCAAACAGGGGGTTACGTGGCGAGCAGTACTTC. This encodes CASSPNRGLRGEQYF.

This clone was detected many times. The V and J genes are TRBV7-9 and TRBJ1-1; D is unresolved. The CDR3 extends over 14 amino acids. V was pared by 1 base and J by 1 base, with 7 bases between. Germline V gene data show CDR1 as SEHNR and CDR2 as FQNEAQ (reference sequence). The CDR3 nucleotides are TGTGCCAGCAGCTTAGTTTCGGGGAACACTGAAGCTTTCTTT. This sequence encodes CASSLVSGNTEAFF. Full variable domain (rest looked up from reference TRBV7-9 and TRBJ1-1): DTGVSQNPRHKITKRGQNVTFRCDPISEHNRLYWYRQTLGQGPEFLTYFQNEAQLEKSRLLSDRFSAERPKGSFSTLEIQRTEQGDSAMYLCASSLVSGNTEAFFGQGTRLTVV.

V usage is TRBV10-3 and J usage is TRBJ1-6, with no clear D. Trimming took 0 bases from V and 12 from J, leaving 12 bases between them. Germline CDR1 is ENHRY and CDR2 is SYGVKD. The CDR3 totals 14 residues. The CDR3 region has the DNA TGTGCCATCAGTGAGTCGAAGGGCGAGGGACCCCTCCACTTT. This gives the protein CAISESKGEGPLHF.

The V call is TRBV18, the J call TRBJ2-3; TRBD1 agrees at 9 bases. The CDR3 is 16 residues long. V trimming: 3 bases; J trimming: 3 bases; junction bases outside the gene matches: 7. Germline V gene lookup returns CDR1 KGHSH and CDR2 LQKENI. The CDR3 sequence is CASSPMGQGGTDTQYF. The CDR3 nucleotides read TGTGCCAGCTCACCGATGGGACAGGGAGGGACAGATACGCAGTATTTT.

CDR3 protein: CASRDKSRGSNQPQHF. The CDR3 bases are TGTGCCAGCAGAGATAAGAGCAGGGGTAGCAATCAGCCCCAGCATTTT. The gene calls are TRBV2 and TRBJ1-5; tentatively, D is TRBD1 (6 bases). Trimming shortened V by 6 bases and J by 0 bases, and 15 bases separated the two germline ends. The CDR3 spans 16 residues. CDR1 is SNHLY, CDR2 FYNNEI, per germline.

The sample holds one count of this clone. The chain is built from TRBV5-1 and TRBJ1-6, with D perhaps matching TRBD1 (6 bases). The CDR3 runs to 14 residues. CDR1 and CDR2 (germline): SGHRS, YFSETQ. Deletions cut 1 base from V and 4 bases from J, with 6 bases between. This CDR3 reads CASSLTGYNSPLHF. The CDR3 DNA sequence: TGCGCCAGCAGCTTGACAGGGTATAATTCACCCCTCCACTTT.

This chain joins TRBV4-2 and TRBJ1-1; D unresolved. CDR3 length equals 15 residues. CDR1 and CDR2 (germline): LGHNA, YNFKEQ. Trimming took 3 bases from V and 7 from J, leaving 18 bases between them. The CDR3 nucleotides are TGTGCCAGCAGCCAGAGCTACGGGAATCCATATGAAGCTTTCTTT. It translates to CASSQSYGNPYEAFF.

CDR3 in DNA: TGTGCCAGCAGCGCCCGACTAGCGGACCCGTCGCAGTACTTC. This encodes CASSARLADPSQYF. The rearrangement joins TRBV9 to TRBJ2-7; 9 bases map to TRBD2. The germline CDR1 and CDR2 sequences are SGDLS and YYNGEE. The CDR3 runs to 14 residues. Trimming took 3 bases from V and 9 from J; bases not matched to a gene: 10.